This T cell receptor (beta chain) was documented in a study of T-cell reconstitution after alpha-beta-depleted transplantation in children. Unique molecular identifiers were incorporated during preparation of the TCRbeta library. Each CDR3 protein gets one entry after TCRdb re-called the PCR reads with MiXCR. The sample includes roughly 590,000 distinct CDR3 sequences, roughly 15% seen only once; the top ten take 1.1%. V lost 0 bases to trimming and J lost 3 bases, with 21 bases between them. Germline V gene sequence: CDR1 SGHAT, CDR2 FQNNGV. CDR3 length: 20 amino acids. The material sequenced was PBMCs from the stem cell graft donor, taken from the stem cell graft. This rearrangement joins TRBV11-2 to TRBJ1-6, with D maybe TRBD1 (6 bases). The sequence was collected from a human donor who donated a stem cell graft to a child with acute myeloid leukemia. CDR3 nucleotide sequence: TGTGCCAGCAGCTTAGACCCGAACATTCCAGGGGCCAACTATAATTCACCCCTCCACTTT. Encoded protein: CASSLDPNIPGANYNSPLHF.